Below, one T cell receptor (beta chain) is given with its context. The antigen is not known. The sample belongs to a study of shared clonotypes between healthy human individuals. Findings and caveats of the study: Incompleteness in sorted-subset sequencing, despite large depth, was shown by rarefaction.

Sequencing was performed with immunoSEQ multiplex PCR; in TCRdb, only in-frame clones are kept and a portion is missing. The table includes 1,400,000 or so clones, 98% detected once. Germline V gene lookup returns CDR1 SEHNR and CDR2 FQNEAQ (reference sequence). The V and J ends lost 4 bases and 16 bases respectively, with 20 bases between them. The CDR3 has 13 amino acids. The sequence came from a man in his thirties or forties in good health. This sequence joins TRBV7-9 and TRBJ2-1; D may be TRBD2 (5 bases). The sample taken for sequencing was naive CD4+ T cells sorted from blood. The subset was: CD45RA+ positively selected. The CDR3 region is CASSSPASTTNFF. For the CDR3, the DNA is TGTGCCAGCAGCTCACCTGCTAGCACGACAAATTTCTTC.